The entry below gives a single T cell receptor beta chain sequence along with its context. These data come from a study of blood T cell repertoires in COVID-19. Whole-study context: The analysed material was cDNA or gDNA that came from T cells, B-cell-depleted T cells, or PBMCs.

This table comes from immunoSEQ multiplex PCR, and its TCRdb copy is limited to in-frame clones, with some not included. The sample records about 120,000 clones, around 70% being singletons. The TCR sequence derives from a man aged 60-69 years with acute or convalescent COVID-19. The sequenced sample was peripheral blood.

CDR3 nucleotide sequence: TGTGCCACCAGTGATTTGAAAGGGGTTGGCTACACCTTC. Protein sequence: CATSDLKGVGYTF. This chain joins TRBV24-1 and TRBJ1-2; a possible D gene is TRBD1 (5 bases). This CDR3 has 13 residues. V dropped 0 bases and J dropped 7 bases, with 8 bases sitting between them. Looked up from germline, CDR1 is KGHDR and CDR2 is SFDVKD.